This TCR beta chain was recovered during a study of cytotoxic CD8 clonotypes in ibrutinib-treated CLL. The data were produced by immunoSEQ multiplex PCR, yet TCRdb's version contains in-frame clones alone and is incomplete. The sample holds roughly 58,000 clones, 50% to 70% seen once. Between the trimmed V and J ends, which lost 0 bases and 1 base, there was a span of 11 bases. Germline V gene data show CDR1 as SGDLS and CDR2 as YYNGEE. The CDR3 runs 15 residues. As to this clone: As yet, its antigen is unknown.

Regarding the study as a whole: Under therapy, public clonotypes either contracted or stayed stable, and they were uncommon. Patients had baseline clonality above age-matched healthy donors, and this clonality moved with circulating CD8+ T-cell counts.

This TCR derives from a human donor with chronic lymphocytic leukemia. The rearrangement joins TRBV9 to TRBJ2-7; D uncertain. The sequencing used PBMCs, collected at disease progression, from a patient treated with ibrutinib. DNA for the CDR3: TGTGCCAGCAGCGTAGAAGGCGCCCGGTCCTACGAGCAGTACTTC. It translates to CASSVEGARSYEQYF.